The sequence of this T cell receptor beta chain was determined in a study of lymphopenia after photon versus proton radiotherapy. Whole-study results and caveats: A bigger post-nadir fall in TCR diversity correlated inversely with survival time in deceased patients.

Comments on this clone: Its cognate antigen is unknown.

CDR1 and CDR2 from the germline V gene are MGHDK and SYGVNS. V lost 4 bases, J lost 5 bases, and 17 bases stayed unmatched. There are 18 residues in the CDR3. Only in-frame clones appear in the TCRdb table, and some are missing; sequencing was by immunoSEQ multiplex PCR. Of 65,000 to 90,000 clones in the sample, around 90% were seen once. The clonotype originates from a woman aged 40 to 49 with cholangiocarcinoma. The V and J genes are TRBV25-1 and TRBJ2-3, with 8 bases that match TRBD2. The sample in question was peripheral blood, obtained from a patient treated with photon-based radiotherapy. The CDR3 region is CASSAHLSPGGPGDTQYF. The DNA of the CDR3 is TGTGCCAGCAGTGCACACCTTTCTCCGGGAGGGCCGGGAGATACGCAGTATTTT.